The next 13 T cell receptor beta chains were all read from a single sample in a study of blood T cell repertoires in COVID-19. Only in-frame clones appear in the TCRdb table, and some are missing; sequencing was by immunoSEQ multiplex PCR. Altogether about 55,000 clones are present, over 75% being singletons, with the ten largest covering approximately 6.2%. Sequenced input: peripheral blood. These receptors came from a middle-aged man with acute or convalescent COVID-19.

The chain combines TRBV6-4 with TRBJ2-1; TRBD2 matches 11 bases. The CDR3 consists of 15 residues. With 5 bases clipped from V and 7 bases from J, the junction kept 7 bases outside the gene matches. The germline V gene has CDR1 MRHNA and CDR2 SNTAGT. DNA of the CDR3: TGTGCCAGCAGTTTACGACTAGCGGGAAAAAATGAGCAGTTCTTC. Its protein product is CASSLRLAGKNEQFF.

The V gene is TRBV19, the J gene TRBJ2-1; D is perhaps TRBD2 (5 bases). With 3 bases removed from V and 1 base from J, the gap between germline ends came to 13 bases. CDR3 size: 16 residues. Germline assignment: CDR1 LNHDA and CDR2 SQIVND (reference sequence). The chain's CDR3 is CASSIRAATSYNEQFF. CDR3 nucleotide sequence: TGTGCCAGTAGTATCCGAGCGGCCACATCCTACAATGAGCAGTTCTTC.

The chain carries TRBV20-1 and TRBJ1-1; TRBD1 matches 8 bases. Germline-derived CDR1 and CDR2 are DFQATT and SNEGSKA (reference sequence). The CDR3 loop spans 11 amino acids. After removal of 2 bases from V and 11 bases from J, the junction contained 4 bases not matched to a gene. The CDR3 bases are TGCAGTGCTAGACAGGGGGCGGGGGCTTTCTTT. Translating it yields CSARQGAGAFF.

The V gene is TRBV18, the J gene TRBJ1-1; D perhaps matches TRBD1 (6 bases). CDR1 and CDR2 (germline): KGHSH, LQKENI. Trimming cost V 3 bases and J 5 bases, with 13 bases left between them. This CDR3 has 14 amino acids. CDR3 nucleotide sequence: TGTGCCAGCTCACCGAGTGTGGGGGCTACTGAAGCTTTCTTT. It encodes CASSPSVGATEAFF.

The V gene is TRBV29-1, the J gene TRBJ1-1; no definite D call. Trimming removed 4 bases at V and 4 bases at J, with 10 bases between. The CDR3 is 12 residues long. CDR1 SQVTM and CDR2 ANQGSEA come from the germline V gene. The CDR3 here is CSVVVGSTEAFF. CDR3 nucleotide sequence: TGCAGCGTTGTGGTTGGGAGCACTGAAGCTTTCTTT.

The chain couples TRBV6-2 or TRBV6-3 to TRBJ2-1; no definite D call. CDR3 length: 13 amino acids. The V gene lost 0 bases and the J gene lost 10 bases, with 10 bases spanning the gap. Per the germline V gene, CDR1 is MNHEY and CDR2 is SVGEGT. The CDR3 reads CASSYSTLNEQFF. The CDR3 DNA sequence: TGTGCCAGCAGTTACTCGACACTGAACGAGCAGTTCTTC.

V is TRBV11-2 and J is TRBJ1-1; TRBD1 is a possible D gene (5 bases). This CDR3 has 11 residues. Germline V lookup: CDR1 SGHAT, CDR2 FQNNGV. V was shortened by 5 bases and J by 7 bases, with 8 bases between the two germline ends. The CDR3: CASSSRVEAFF. In DNA, the CDR3 is TGTGCCAGCAGCAGCAGGGTTGAAGCTTTCTTT.

The chain is built from TRBV7-2 and TRBJ1-2, with 12 bases fitting TRBD1. CDR3 length: 19 amino acids. The J segment lost 7 bases and the V segment lost 4 bases, leaving 19 bases of the junction unmatched. Germline assignment: CDR1 SGHTA and CDR2 FQGNSA. The CDR3 loop reads CASSWLPGTGGGTMRGYTF. In nucleotides, the CDR3 is TGTGCCAGCAGCTGGCTTCCCGGGACAGGGGGCGGGACAATGCGTGGCTACACCTTC.

This chain uses TRBV7-2 with TRBJ2-1; 8 nucleotides agree with TRBD2. Losses at the gene ends were 5 bases for V and 5 bases for J; bases not matched to a gene: 11. Germline-derived CDR1 and CDR2 are SGHTA and FQGNSA. This CDR3 has 16 residues. CDR3 loop: CASSLFTGAGDNEQFF. The CDR3 coding sequence is TGTGCCAGCAGCCTTTTTACAGGAGCGGGGGACAATGAGCAGTTCTTC. The variable domain in full, completed from reference TRBV7-2 and TRBJ2-1, reads GAGVSQSPSNKVTEKGKDVELRCDPISGHTALYWYRQSLGQGLEFLIYFQGNSAPDKSGLPSDRFSAERTGGSVSTLTIQRTQQEDSAVYLCASSLFTGAGDNEQFFGPGTRLTVL.

This chain uses TRBV24-1 with TRBJ2-4, with a tentative D call TRBD2 (5 bases). The CDR3 runs to 15 residues. With 6 bases removed from V and 5 bases from J, the gap between germline ends came to 16 bases. Germline loops: CDR1 KGHDR, CDR2 SFDVKD. The CDR3: CATSPPGLSQNIQYF. The CDR3, as DNA: TGTGCCACCAGTCCTCCCGGACTTAGCCAAAACATTCAGTACTTC.

The J gene is TRBJ2-1, the V gene TRBV2; 13 nucleotides agree with TRBD2. The V segment lost 5 bases and the J segment 8 bases; nucleotides outside the gene matches: 3. Germline V gene sequence: CDR1 SNHLY, CDR2 FYNNEI. CDR3 length: 14 residues. The CDR3 region has the DNA TGTGCCAGCAGTCGGACTAGCGGGAGCTATGAGCAGTTCTTC. This sequence encodes CASSRTSGSYEQFF.

This chain links TRBV3-1 (or the pseudogene TRBV3-2) with TRBJ1-3; D gene unclear. From germline, CDR1 is LGHDT and CDR2 YNNKEL (reference sequence). The V end was cut by 4 bases, the J end by 2 bases, with 18 bases between. The CDR3 is made up of 17 amino acids. CDR3 nucleotides: TGTGCCAGCAGCCCGGCAGTCGACGGGGTAGCTGGAAACACCATATATTTT. Translating gives CASSPAVDGVAGNTIYF.

This sequence joins TRBV5-8 and TRBJ1-2; possibly TRBD1 for D (6 bases). The length of the CDR3 is 15 residues. Germline CDR1 and CDR2: SGHTS and YDEGEE. V gave up 4 bases and J gave up 8 bases, with 21 bases separating them. CDR3 nucleotide sequence: TGTGCCAGCAGCACCGGGACAAAGACGTCACAGGGCTACACCTTC. This gives the protein CASSTGTKTSQGYTF.